This entry is about one TCR beta chain. Antigen: not known. Through a sample-barcoded 5' primer and a J-beta primer mix, a second PCR was run for roughly 6 to 12 cycles. Via MiXCR, TCRdb re-called the 5' RACE reads, giving one row per CDR3 protein. The data contain about 620,000 distinct CDR3 sequences, around a fifth of them singletons. This sample stems from a study of blood T cells in healthy people across ages. The CDR3 extends over 14 amino acids. The V gene's germline CDR1 is MNHEY and CDR2 SVGEGT. General study points: Donors of long life had a larger count of naive CD4+ cells and greater diversity than aged donors. Diversity of TCR beta correlated strongly with naive T cell percentage.

The receptor was derived from a man in his 70s in good health. The chain links TRBV6-2 or TRBV6-3 to TRBJ2-5, with TRBD1 as a possible D gene (5 bases). The J call may be mistaken, given a closer DNA end match to TRBJ2-7. Sequencing used blood. The CDR3 DNA is TGTGCCAGCAGTTTACAGGTAAAGGGATACGAGCAGTACTTC. Translation: CASSLQVKGYEQYF.